This TCR beta chain was captured by sequencing in a study of T cells in Graves' hyperthyroidism and ophthalmopathy. Study context: Specimen type is peripheral blood, collected at initial diagnosis prior to any treatment. Broader study findings: Before onset, ophthalmopathy was predicted by the model a median about six months earlier. Most clonotypes expanded in the thyroid (above 0.001) were also present in blood.

V lost 0 bases to trimming and J lost 4 bases, with 9 bases between them. The CDR3 length is 15 residues. Germline lookup yields CDR1 MRHNA and CDR2 SNTAGT. Amplified regions were TCR beta CDR3 sequences from RNA transcripts. First-round RT-PCR targeting the TCR CDR3 was performed with the HTBI primer set. MiXCR, applied by TCRdb to the multiplex PCR reads, yields one record per CDR3 protein. The data hold fewer than 900,000 distinct CDR3 sequences, with roughly 20% observed a single time. Points on this clonotype: Antigen specificity is unknown.

The clonotype originates from a woman aged 45-59 years with Graves' hyperthyroidism that later progressed to Graves' ophthalmopathy. V usage is TRBV6-4 and J usage is TRBJ2-2; maybe TRBD1 (5 bases). What was sequenced was blood. In DNA form, the CDR3 reads TGTGCCAGCAGTGACTCGCAGGGAATCACCGGGGAGCTGTTTTTT. Translating gives CASSDSQGITGELFF.